This entry is about one TCR beta chain. No antigen is known for it. The CDR3 spans 13 residues. Germline V CDR1 and CDR2: KGHSH, LQKENI. Trimming cost V 5 bases and J 3 bases, with 10 bases left between them. This specimen comes from a study of T-cell reconstitution after alpha-beta-depleted transplantation in children. It was with unique molecular identifiers that the TCRbeta library was prepared. TCRdb itself ran the PCR reads through MiXCR, one entry per CDR3 protein. Among about 170,000 distinct CDR3 sequences listed, around 10% were seen once. General study findings and limits: Surviving recipient T cells and thymic progenitors accounted for the high day-60 TCRbeta diversity observed in some patients.

Sequencing used PBMCs, obtained before TCRalphabeta/CD19-depleted stem cell transplant. The TCR sequence derives from a boy between 2 and 10 years old with acute myeloid leukemia, due to receive a stem cell transplant. This rearrangement joins TRBV18 to TRBJ2-5; D is perhaps TRBD1 (6 bases). The CDR3 region has the DNA TGTGCCAGCTCAAAGGGACACAAAGAGACCCAGTACTTC. As protein: CASSKGHKETQYF.